This TCR beta chain stems from a study of CD8 T cells in ankylosing spondylitis. Construction of TCR beta libraries was performed using quantitative 5'-RACE with molecular barcodes. From the 5' RACE reads, TCRdb called clonotypes with MiXCR, one entry per CDR3 protein. The sample gives about 350,000 distinct CDR3 sequences, roughly 22% of which show up once; 10% to 15% is in the top ten. General study results and limits: The clones that were linked to disease were reported to be significantly enriched in matched synovial fluid samples from ankylosing spondylitis patients.

CDR1 SEHNR and CDR2 FQNEAQ come from the germline V gene (reference sequence). The CDR3 length is 14 residues. This clonotype was seen many times. The antigen is not known. At one of its ends the junction is not consistent with the germline gene, which may arise from a read error. Sample: blood, either unsorted or a sorted T cell fraction (not recorded which). The chain recombines TRBV7-9 with TRBJ2-5; the D is unclear. This receptor was identified in a male donor with ankylosing spondylitis or in good health (not recorded which). The CDR3 spells CASSLVGRQETQYF. CDR3 nucleotide sequence: TGTGCCAGCAGTTTAGTGGGCAGACAAGAGACCCAGTACTTC.